This T cell receptor (beta chain) is drawn from a study of vaccination effects on CD4 cells after COVID-19. At the level of the study: As their vaccination, participants received two doses of either BNT162b2 or mRNA-1273.

CD4+ T cells specific for antigen were expanded with viral peptide pools by the ViraFEST assay before sequencing. CD4+ T cell isolation took place after 10 days of culture. In the vaccine recipients, nucleocapsid antibodies were negative and there was no prior SARS-CoV-2 infection. Every well got 1.5 million to 2.5 million PBMC, which were grown with around 10 IU/ml IL-2 and about 10 ug/ml peptides. Germline loops: CDR1 SGHVS, CDR2 FQNEAQ. The CDR3 consists of 14 residues. Trimming cost V 3 bases and J 5 bases; bases outside gene matches: 5. In this sample, this clone turned up a few times. Its antigen is still unknown. Only in-frame clones appear in the TCRdb table, and some are missing; sequencing was by immunoSEQ multiplex PCR. The data hold more than 35,000 clones, with about 69% observed a single time.

This TCR was recovered from a human donor who received a COVID-19 vaccine. The gene calls are TRBV7-8 and TRBJ1-2; TRBD1 matches at 8 bases. The sample was CD4+ T cells from PBMCs cultured with HCoV-OC43 spike peptides, taken before COVID-19 vaccination. Regarding subset: HCoV-OC43 spike overlapping peptide pool stimulation. In DNA form, the CDR3 reads TGTGCCAGCAGCTTTGGGGGACAGGAGTATGGCTACACCTTC. It specifies CASSFGGQEYGYTF.